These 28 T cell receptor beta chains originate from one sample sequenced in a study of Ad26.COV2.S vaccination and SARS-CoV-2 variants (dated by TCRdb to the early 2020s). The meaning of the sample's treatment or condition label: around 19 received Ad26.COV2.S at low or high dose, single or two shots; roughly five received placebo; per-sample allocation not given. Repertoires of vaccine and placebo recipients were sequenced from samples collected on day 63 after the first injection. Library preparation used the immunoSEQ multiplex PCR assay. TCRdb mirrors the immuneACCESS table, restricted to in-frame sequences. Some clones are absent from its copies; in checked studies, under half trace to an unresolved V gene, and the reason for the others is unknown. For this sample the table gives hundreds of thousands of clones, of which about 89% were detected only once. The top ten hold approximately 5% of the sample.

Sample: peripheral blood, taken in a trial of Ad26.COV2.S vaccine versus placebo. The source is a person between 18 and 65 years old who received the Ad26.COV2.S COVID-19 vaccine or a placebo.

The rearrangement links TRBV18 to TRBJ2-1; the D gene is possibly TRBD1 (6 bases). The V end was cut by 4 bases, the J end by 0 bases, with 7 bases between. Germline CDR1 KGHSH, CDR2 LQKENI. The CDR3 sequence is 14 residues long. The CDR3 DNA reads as TGTGCCAGCTCACAAGGGGGCTCCTACAATGAGCAGTTCTTC. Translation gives CASSQGGSYNEQFF.

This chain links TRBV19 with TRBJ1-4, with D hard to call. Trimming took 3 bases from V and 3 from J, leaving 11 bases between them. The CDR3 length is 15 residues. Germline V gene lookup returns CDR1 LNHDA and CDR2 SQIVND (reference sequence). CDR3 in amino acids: CASSIVVAANEKLFF. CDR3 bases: TGTGCCAGTAGTATTGTGGTGGCGGCTAATGAAAAACTGTTTTTT.

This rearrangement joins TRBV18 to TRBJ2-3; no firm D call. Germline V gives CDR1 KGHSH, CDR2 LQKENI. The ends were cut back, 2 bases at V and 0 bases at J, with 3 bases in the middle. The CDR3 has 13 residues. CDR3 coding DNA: TGTGCCAGCTCACCAATCAGCACAGATACGCAGTATTTT. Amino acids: CASSPISTDTQYF.

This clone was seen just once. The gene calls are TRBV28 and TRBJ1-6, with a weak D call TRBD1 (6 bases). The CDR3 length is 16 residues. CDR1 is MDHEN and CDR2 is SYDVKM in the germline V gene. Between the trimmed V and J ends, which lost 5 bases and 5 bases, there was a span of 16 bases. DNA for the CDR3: TGTGCCAGCAGTATGGGGGGCGCCAGGGATAATTCACCCCTCCACTTT. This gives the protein CASSMGGARDNSPLHF.

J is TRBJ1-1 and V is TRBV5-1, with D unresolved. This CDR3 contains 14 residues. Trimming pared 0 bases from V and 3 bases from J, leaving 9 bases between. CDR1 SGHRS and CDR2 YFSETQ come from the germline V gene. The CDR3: CASSLGQADTEAFF. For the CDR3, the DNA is TGCGCCAGCAGCTTGGGGCAGGCGGACACTGAAGCTTTCTTT.

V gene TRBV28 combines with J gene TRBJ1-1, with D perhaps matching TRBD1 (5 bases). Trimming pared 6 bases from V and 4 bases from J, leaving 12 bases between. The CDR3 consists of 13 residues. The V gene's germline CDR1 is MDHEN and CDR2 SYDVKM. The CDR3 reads CASSRGVPTEAFF. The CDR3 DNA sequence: TGTGCCAGCAGCCGAGGGGTCCCCACTGAAGCTTTCTTT.

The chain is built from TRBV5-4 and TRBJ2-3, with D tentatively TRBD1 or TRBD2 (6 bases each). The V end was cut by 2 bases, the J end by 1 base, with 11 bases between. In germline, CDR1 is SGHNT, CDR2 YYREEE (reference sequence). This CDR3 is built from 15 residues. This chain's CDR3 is CASSFGGRRTDTQYF. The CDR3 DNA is TGTGCCAGCAGCTTTGGGGGGCGCCGCACAGATACGCAGTATTTT.

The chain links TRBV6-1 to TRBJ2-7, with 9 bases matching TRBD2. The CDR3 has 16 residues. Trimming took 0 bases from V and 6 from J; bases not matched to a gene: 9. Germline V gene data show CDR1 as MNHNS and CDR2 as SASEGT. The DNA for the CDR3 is TGTGCCAGCAGTGAAGCGGTGACTAGCGGCTTGGGCGAGCAGTACTTC. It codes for CASSEAVTSGLGEQYF.

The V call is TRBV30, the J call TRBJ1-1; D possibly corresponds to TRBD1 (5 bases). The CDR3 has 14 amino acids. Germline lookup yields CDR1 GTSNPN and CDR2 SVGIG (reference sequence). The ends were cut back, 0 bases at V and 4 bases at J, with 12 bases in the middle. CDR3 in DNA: TGTGCCTGGAGTGTGGCCGTTAGGGGCACTGAAGCTTTCTTT. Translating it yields CAWSVAVRGTEAFF.

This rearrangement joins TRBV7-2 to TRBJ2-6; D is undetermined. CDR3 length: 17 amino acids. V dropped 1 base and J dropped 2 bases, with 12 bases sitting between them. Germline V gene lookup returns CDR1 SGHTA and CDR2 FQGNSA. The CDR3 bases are TGTGCCAGCAGCTTAGGGTTCCGGCAGACTGGGGCCAACGTCCTGACTTTC. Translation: CASSLGFRQTGANVLTF.

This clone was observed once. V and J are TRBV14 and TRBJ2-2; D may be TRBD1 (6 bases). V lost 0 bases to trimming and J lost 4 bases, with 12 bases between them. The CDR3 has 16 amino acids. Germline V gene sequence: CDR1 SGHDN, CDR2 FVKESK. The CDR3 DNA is TGTGCCAGCAGCCAAGATGTGCGCAGGGGCACCGGGGAGCTGTTTTTT. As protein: CASSQDVRRGTGELFF.

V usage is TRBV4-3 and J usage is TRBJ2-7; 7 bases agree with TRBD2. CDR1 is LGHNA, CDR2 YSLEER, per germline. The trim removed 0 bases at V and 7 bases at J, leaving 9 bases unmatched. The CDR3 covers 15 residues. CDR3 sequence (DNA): TGCGCCAGCAGCCAAGAGCTCAGCGGGGTCGGGGAGCAGTACTTC. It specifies CASSQELSGVGEQYF.

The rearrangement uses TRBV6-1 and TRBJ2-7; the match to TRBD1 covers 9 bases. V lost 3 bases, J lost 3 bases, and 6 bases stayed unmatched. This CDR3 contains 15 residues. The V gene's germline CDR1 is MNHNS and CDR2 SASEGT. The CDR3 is CASSELGQGYYEQYF. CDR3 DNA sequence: TGTGCCAGCAGTGAGTTGGGACAGGGATACTACGAGCAGTACTTC.

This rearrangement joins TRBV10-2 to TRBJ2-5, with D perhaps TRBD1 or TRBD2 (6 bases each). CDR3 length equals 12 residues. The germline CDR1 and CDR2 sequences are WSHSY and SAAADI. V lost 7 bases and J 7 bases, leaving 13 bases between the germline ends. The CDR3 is CASTGEGGTQYF. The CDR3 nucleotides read TGCGCCAGCACCGGAGAGGGGGGGACCCAGTACTTC.

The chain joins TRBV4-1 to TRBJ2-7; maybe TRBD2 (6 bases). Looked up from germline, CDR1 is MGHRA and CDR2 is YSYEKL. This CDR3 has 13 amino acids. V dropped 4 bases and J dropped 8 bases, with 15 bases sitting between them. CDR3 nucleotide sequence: TGCGCCAGCAGCCCACTGGGACTTTCGAAGCAGTACTTC. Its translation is CASSPLGLSKQYF.

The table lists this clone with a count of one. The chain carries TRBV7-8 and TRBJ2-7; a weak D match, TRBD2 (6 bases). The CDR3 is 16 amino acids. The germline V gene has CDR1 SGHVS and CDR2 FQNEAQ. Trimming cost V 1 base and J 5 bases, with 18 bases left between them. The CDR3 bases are TGTGCCAGCAGCTTAGGGGCTAGGGGACTGTTACACGAGCAGTACTTC. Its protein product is CASSLGARGLLHEQYF.

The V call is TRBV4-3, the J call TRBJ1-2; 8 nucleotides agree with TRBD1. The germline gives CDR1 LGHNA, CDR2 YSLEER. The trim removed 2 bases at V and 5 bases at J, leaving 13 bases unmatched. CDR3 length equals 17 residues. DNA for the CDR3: TGCGCCAGCAGCCAATCCTGGACAGGGCGTATCTTTTATGGCTACACCTTC. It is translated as CASSQSWTGRIFYGYTF.

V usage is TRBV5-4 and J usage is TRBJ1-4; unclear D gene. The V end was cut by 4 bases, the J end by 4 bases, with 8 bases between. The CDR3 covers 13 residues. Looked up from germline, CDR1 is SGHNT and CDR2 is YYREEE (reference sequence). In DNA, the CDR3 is TGTGCCAGCAGCGCCTATATTAATGAAAAACTGTTTTTT. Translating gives CASSAYINEKLFF.

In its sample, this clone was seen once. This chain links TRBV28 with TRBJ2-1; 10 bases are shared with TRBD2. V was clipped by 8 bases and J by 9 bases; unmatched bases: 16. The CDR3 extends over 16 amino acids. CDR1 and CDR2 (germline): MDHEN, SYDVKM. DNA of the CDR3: TGTGCCAGCCTACCCTCCCATAGCGGGAGGTTCGGTGAGCAGTTCTTC. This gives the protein CASLPSHSGRFGEQFF.

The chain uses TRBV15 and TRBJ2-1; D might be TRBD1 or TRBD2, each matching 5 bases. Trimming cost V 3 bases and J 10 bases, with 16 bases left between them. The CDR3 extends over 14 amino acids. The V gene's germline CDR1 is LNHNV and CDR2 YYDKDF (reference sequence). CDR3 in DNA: TGTGCCACCAGCAGGGGGGACGGCTTAGGAGAGCAGTTCTTC. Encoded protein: CATSRGDGLGEQFF.

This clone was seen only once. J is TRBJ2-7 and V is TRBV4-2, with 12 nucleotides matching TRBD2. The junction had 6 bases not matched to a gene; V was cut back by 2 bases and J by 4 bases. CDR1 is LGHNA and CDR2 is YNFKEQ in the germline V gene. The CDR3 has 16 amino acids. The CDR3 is CASSQLLAGGRYEQYF. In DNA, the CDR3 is TGTGCCAGCAGCCAACTCCTAGCGGGAGGGAGATACGAGCAGTACTTC.

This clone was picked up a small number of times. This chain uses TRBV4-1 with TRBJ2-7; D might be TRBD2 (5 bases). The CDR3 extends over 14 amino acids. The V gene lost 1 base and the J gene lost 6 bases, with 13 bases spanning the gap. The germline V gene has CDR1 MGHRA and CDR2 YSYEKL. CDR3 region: CASSQVGEAGEQYF. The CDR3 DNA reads TGCGCCAGCAGCCAAGTGGGAGAGGCGGGCGAGCAGTACTTC.

As DNA, the CDR3 is TGTGCCAGCAGCCAGGACGCAGGGGGCCATCAGCCCCAGCATTTT. It is translated as CASSQDAGGHQPQHF. The chain links TRBV3-1 (or the pseudogene TRBV3-2) to TRBJ1-5; TRBD1 matches at 8 bases. Germline loops: CDR1 LGHDT, CDR2 YNNKEL (reference sequence). The V and J ends lost 3 bases and 5 bases, in that order; junction bases with no gene match: 6. The length of the CDR3 is 15 residues.

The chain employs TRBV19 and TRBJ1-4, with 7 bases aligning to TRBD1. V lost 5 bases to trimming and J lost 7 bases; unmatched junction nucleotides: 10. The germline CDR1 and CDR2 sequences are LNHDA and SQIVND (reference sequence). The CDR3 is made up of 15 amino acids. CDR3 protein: CASSPSTTGLEKLFF. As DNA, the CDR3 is TGTGCCAGTAGTCCTTCGACGACAGGGCTTGAAAAACTGTTTTTT. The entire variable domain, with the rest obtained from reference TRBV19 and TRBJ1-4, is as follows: DGGITQSPKYLFRKEGQNVTLSCEQNLNHDAMYWYRQDPGQGLRLIYYSQIVNDFQKGDIAEGYSVSREKKESFPLTVTSAQKNPTAFYLCASSPSTTGLEKLFFGSGTQLSVL.

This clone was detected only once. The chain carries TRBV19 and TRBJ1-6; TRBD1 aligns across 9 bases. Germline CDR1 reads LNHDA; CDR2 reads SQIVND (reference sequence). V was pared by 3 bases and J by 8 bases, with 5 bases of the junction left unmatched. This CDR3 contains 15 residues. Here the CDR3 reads CASSISRDRDSPLHF. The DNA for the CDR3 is TGTGCCAGTAGTATCAGTCGGGACAGGGATTCACCCCTCCACTTT. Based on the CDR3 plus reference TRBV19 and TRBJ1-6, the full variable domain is DGGITQSPKYLFRKEGQNVTLSCEQNLNHDAMYWYRQDPGQGLRLIYYSQIVNDFQKGDIAEGYSVSREKKESFPLTVTSAQKNPTAFYLCASSISRDRDSPLHFGNGTRLTVT.

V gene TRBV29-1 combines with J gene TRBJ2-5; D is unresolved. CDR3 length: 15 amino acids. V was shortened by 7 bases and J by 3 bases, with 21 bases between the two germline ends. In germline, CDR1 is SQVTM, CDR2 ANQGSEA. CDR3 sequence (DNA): TGCAGCGCCGGAAGGGTCCGGGCCGCGAAAGAGACCCAGTACTTC. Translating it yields CSAGRVRAAKETQYF.

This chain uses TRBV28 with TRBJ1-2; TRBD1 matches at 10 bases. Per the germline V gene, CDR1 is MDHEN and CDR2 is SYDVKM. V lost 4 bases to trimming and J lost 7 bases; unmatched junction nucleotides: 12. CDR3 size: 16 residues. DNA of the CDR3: TGTGCCAGCAGTTCCTATCCGGGACAGGGGTTCGTTGGCTACACCTTC. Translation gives CASSSYPGQGFVGYTF.

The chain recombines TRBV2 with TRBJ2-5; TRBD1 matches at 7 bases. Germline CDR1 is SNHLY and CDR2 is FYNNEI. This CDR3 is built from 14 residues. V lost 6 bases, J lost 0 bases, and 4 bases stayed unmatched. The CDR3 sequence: CASRLQGYQETQYF. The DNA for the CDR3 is TGTGCCAGCAGATTACAGGGGTACCAAGAGACCCAGTACTTC.